The present T cell receptor beta chain was sequenced within a study of T cell repertoires in cytomegalovirus infection. The wider study: The authors relied on CMV epitopes, both recently identified HLA-C-restricted and well-studied HLA-B-restricted. Matching HLA type and CMV infection were both indicated by public TCR beta signatures.

The CDR3 extends over 15 amino acids. Germline V gives CDR1 SGHVT, CDR2 SQSDAQ. V trimming: 5 bases; J trimming: 4 bases; junction bases outside the gene matches: 8. MiXCR, applied by TCRdb to the reads, yields one record per CDR3 protein. The sample yields fewer than 650,000 distinct CDR3 sequences, 40% seen once. Notes on the study in general: Ex vivo, HLA-C-restricted CMV-specific TCR beta clonotypes prevailed over the rest of the response.

As concerns this clonotype: Its antigen is not known.

This receptor was obtained from a human donor in good health (CMV status not recorded). Some clones in this sample may be carry-over from other donors' samples. The V and J genes are TRBV7-4 and TRBJ2-7, with 10 bases aligning to TRBD1. The material sequenced was cultured PBMCs, taken from culture after CMV antigen stimulation. CDR3 bases: TGTGCCAGCAGCCCGACCCGGGACAGGGGTTACGAGCAGTACTTC. This codes for CASSPTRDRGYEQYF.